This passage covers 14 T cell receptor beta chains from one sample sequenced in a study of blood T cell repertoires in COVID-19. TCRdb keeps only in-frame clones here, not all; method: immunoSEQ multiplex PCR. Altogether fewer than 350,000 clones are present, approximately 90% being singletons, with the ten largest covering about 4.6%. Sequenced material: peripheral blood. The receptors shown here come from a man aged 35-49 years with acute or convalescent COVID-19.

The J gene is TRBJ2-6, the V gene TRBV6-5; the D is unclear. Trimming removed 7 bases at V and 4 bases at J, with 8 bases between. CDR1 is MNHEY and CDR2 is SVGAGI in the germline V gene. This CDR3 is built from 13 residues. CDR3 in amino acids: CASTSVGANVLTF. The CDR3 DNA sequence: TGTGCCAGCACTTCCGTGGGGGCCAACGTCCTGACTTTC.

The DNA for the CDR3 is TGTGCCAGCAGTATCTCCGGGACTGGAGGCTACACCTTC. Protein product: CASSISGTGGYTF. This sequence joins TRBV6-5 and TRBJ1-2, with D perhaps TRBD1 (5 bases). Per the germline V gene, CDR1 is MNHEY and CDR2 is SVGAGI. This CDR3 contains 13 residues. The V gene lost 5 bases and the J gene lost 8 bases, with 15 bases spanning the gap.

The chain uses TRBV6-2 or TRBV6-3 and TRBJ2-4; 8 bases are a match to TRBD2. CDR1 is MNHEY and CDR2 is SVGEGT in the germline V gene. J was trimmed by 0 bases and V by 4 bases; bases with no gene match: 5. The CDR3 contains 16 residues. The CDR3 sequence is CASSWTSLKAKNIQYF. The CDR3 DNA reads as TGTGCCAGCAGTTGGACTAGCTTGAAAGCCAAAAACATTCAGTACTTC.

The chain carries TRBV28 and TRBJ1-6; TRBD1 agrees at 8 bases. V was pared by 3 bases and J by 3 bases, with 4 bases of the junction left unmatched. Germline-derived CDR1 and CDR2 are MDHEN and SYDVKM. The length of the CDR3 is 16 residues. The CDR3 loop reads CASSLGQAGYNSPLHF. The DNA for the CDR3 is TGTGCCAGCAGTTTGGGACAGGCCGGCTATAATTCACCCCTCCACTTT.

J is TRBJ1-1 and V is TRBV4-2; TRBD1 matches at 8 bases. Germline V gene sequence: CDR1 LGHNA, CDR2 YNFKEQ. The CDR3 has 16 residues. V dropped 4 bases and J dropped 0; count of bases not matched to a gene: 7. The CDR3 here is CASSLAGGPMNTEAFF. CDR3 nucleotide sequence: TGTGCCAGCAGCCTTGCAGGGGGCCCTATGAACACTGAAGCTTTCTTT.

This clone is a singleton in its sample. This chain uses TRBV7-6 with TRBJ2-1; D possibly corresponds to TRBD2 (6 bases). This CDR3 is built from 12 residues. The V gene's germline CDR1 is SGHVS and CDR2 FNYEAQ. V lost 5 bases and J lost 9, with 11 bases in between. CDR3 loop: CASSRDSPEQFF. The CDR3 nucleotides are TGTGCCAGCAGCCGGGACTCCCCTGAGCAGTTCTTC.

The genes are TRBV5-5 and TRBJ1-5; TRBD1 matches 11 bases. CDR3 length: 18 amino acids. Unmatched junction bases numbered 18, after V lost 6 bases and J lost 7 bases. In germline, CDR1 is SGHKS, CDR2 YYEKEE (reference sequence). The CDR3 region is CASTDEGTGGSGGQPQHF. Written as DNA, the CDR3 is TGTGCCAGCACGGACGAGGGGACAGGGGGATCGGGAGGACAGCCCCAGCATTTT.

This clone has just a few counts. The gene calls are TRBV10-2 and TRBJ2-1, with a tentative D call TRBD1 (6 bases). This CDR3 has 14 residues. Trimming removed 8 bases from V and 3 bases from J, with 14 bases in between. Germline assignment: CDR1 WSHSY and CDR2 SAAADI. CDR3 coding DNA: TGCGCCAGCCGCCGGGACACGGGCTACAATGAGCAGTTCTTC. It specifies CASRRDTGYNEQFF.

The chain employs TRBV2 and TRBJ2-2; 11 bases agree with TRBD2. V gave up 7 bases and J gave up 6 bases; unmatched junction bases: 1. Germline assignment: CDR1 SNHLY and CDR2 FYNNEI. The CDR3 is 13 amino acids. CDR3 sequence: CASKLAGAGELFF. The DNA for the CDR3 is TGTGCCAGCAAACTAGCGGGGGCCGGGGAGCTGTTTTTT.

This sequence joins TRBV5-8 and TRBJ1-1; D may be TRBD1 (5 bases). Germline V gives CDR1 SGHTS, CDR2 YDEGEE. V dropped 3 bases and J dropped 3 bases, with 12 bases sitting between them. The CDR3 is 14 residues long. The CDR3 protein is CASSSGTAYTEAFF. The CDR3 DNA reads TGTGCCAGCAGCTCCGGGACTGCCTACACTGAAGCTTTCTTT.

On this clone itself: Additional DNA sequences in this sample encode the identical CDR3. J is TRBJ1-5 and V is TRBV30; D is uncertain. The germline gives CDR1 GTSNPN, CDR2 SVGIG (reference sequence). The V end lost 0 bases, the J end lost 1 base, and 4 bases lay between the germline ends. The CDR3 extends over 13 amino acids. DNA of the CDR3: TGTGCCTGGAGTGTAAGCAGCAATCAGCCCCAGCATTTT. It codes for CAWSVSSNQPQHF.

This rearrangement joins TRBV9 to TRBJ2-1; the D gene is possibly TRBD2 (5 bases). This CDR3 spans 14 amino acids. CDR1 SGDLS and CDR2 YYNGEE come from the germline V gene. V lost 0 bases, J lost 7 bases, and 11 bases lay in between. CDR3 DNA: TGTGCCAGCAGCGTAGGAGTGCTAGCTAATGAGCAGTTCTTC. This codes for CASSVGVLANEQFF.

J is TRBJ1-1 and V is TRBV5-8, with D maybe TRBD1 (5 bases). CDR3 length: 17 residues. CDR1 and CDR2 (germline): SGHTS, YDEGEE. Trimming pared 0 bases from V and 4 bases from J, leaving 19 bases between. The DNA of the CDR3 is TGTGCCAGCAGCTTGGAGCGGGGCAGACCGGGGGGCACTGAAGCTTTCTTT. As protein: CASSLERGRPGGTEAFF.

This chain connects TRBV5-1 to TRBJ2-7, with 7 bases aligning to TRBD1. This CDR3 comprises 14 residues. Germline-derived CDR1 and CDR2 are SGHRS and YFSETQ. V dropped 0 bases and J dropped 3; count of bases not matched to a gene: 3. This CDR3 is CASSLVPGGYEQYF. The CDR3 bases are TGCGCCAGCAGCTTGGTTCCAGGGGGCTACGAGCAGTACTTC.